The rows below give T cell receptor beta chains drawn from one sample of a study of shared clonotypes between healthy human individuals. TCRdb's copy holds only in-frame clones and misses some; the assay was immunoSEQ multiplex PCR. The sample shows 950,000 to 1,100,000 clones, around 75% of them seen only once. The specimen sequenced was memory CD4+ T cells sorted from blood. Every receptor here comes from a man aged 18 to 30 in good health. Each CDR3 is given with its conserved first and last residue. Each record gives: J gene, D gene, V gene, clone size, CDR3 DNA, CDR3 protein. D genes are given only for firm matches. Clone size is not always given. Where it is, it says once, few, many or a class for expanded clones.

>TRBJ1-5|TRBD1|TRBV5-5|NA
TGTGCCAGCAGCTGGGGACAGGAGAATAGCAATCAGCCCCAGCATTTT
CASSWGQENSNQPQHF
>TRBJ2-1|TRBD2|TRBV20-1|NA
TGCAGTGGCGGGAGAGGCGATGAGCAGTTCTTC
CSGGRGDEQFF
>TRBJ1-1|NA|TRBV10-3|once
TGTGCCATCAGTGAGGGGGGAGGAATGAACACTGAAGCTTTCTTT
CAISEGGGMNTEAFF
>TRBJ2-5|TRBD2|TRBV10-2|few
TGCGCCAGCAGTGATGAGAAGGTGGGGAGGGCCCAGTACTTC
CASSDEKVGRAQYF
>TRBJ1-2|TRBD1|TRBV19|NA
TGTGCCAGTAGTAGGGGGGACAGGGGCCATGGCTACACCTTC
CASSRGDRGHGYTF
>TRBJ2-2|TRBD1|TRBV30|NA
TGTGCCTGGAGTACACAGGGGCTCAGGGCCGGGGAGCTGTTTTTT
CAWSTQGLRAGELFF
>TRBJ2-5|TRBD1|TRBV19|NA
TGTGCCAGTAGTTCCGGACAGGGGGCCCTAGAGACCCAGTACTTC
CASSSGQGALETQYF
>TRBJ2-2|NA|TRBV7-7|NA
TGTGCTAGCAGCCTAAACCAAGGGGGCACCGGGGAGCTGTTTTTT
CASSLNQGGTGELFF
>TRBJ1-5|TRBD1|TRBV30|NA
TGTGCCTGGAGTGTACCGGGACAGGCTAATCAGCCCCAGCATTTT
CAWSVPGQANQPQHF
>TRBJ1-3|TRBD1|TRBV7-2|NA
TGTGCCAGCAGCGCCGGGACAGCTGGAAACACCATATATTTT
CASSAGTAGNTIYF
>TRBJ1-1|TRBD1|TRBV5-1|NA
TGCGCCAGCAGCTCAGGGACAGCTGGAACTGAAGCTTTCTTT
CASSSGTAGTEAFF
>TRBJ2-3|TRBD2|TRBV29-1|many
TGCAGCGTTGCGGACGGGGGGTCTAGCACAGATACGCAGTATTTT
CSVADGGSSTDTQYF
>TRBJ2-7|NA|TRBV28|NA
TGTGCCAGCAGCCTCGACAAAGCCTACGAGCAGTACTTC
CASSLDKAYEQYF
>TRBJ2-5|NA|TRBV28|few
TGTGCCAGCAGTCCCTTACGGGGGGCCGATCGGGCCCAGTACTTC
CASSPLRGADRAQYF
>TRBJ2-4|NA|TRBV4-1|NA
TGCGCCAGCAGCCTTCCGGTCGGCAAAAACATTCAGTACTTC
CASSLPVGKNIQYF
>TRBJ2-1|NA|TRBV19|few
TGTGCCAGTAGGGGGCTTACGTCCAATGAGCAGTTCTTC
CASRGLTSNEQFF
>TRBJ2-1|TRBD2|TRBV4-2|NA
TGTGCCAGCAGCCAAGAGCTTAGCGGGTATAGCTCCTACAATGAGCAGTTCTTC
CASSQELSGYSSYNEQFF
>TRBJ2-7|TRBD1|TRBV5-1|NA
TGCGCCAGCAGCCCTAGACAGGGGTCCTCCTACGAGCAGTACTTC
CASSPRQGSSYEQYF
>TRBJ2-1|TRBD2|TRBV7-8|NA
TGTGCCAGCAGCCTAGGGACTAGCGGGAGTTGGACAATCTTC
CASSLGTSGSWTIF
>TRBJ2-2|TRBD1|TRBV2|NA
TGTGCCAGCAGGTCCGGGACAGGGCCCGGGGAGCTGTTTTTT
CASRSGTGPGELFF
>TRBJ2-3|NA|TRBV18|NA
TGTGCCAGCTCACGGGGTCAGATGATAGATACGCAGTATTTT
CASSRGQMIDTQYF
>TRBJ2-3|TRBD2|TRBV5-4|NA
TGTGCCAGCAGCTTAGTAGCGGGGGGTGGCACAGATACGCAGTATTTT
CASSLVAGGGTDTQYF
>TRBJ1-5|TRBD1|TRBV6-1|NA
TGTGCCAGCAGTGCTAGGACAGGGGATGGGAATCAGCCCCAGCATTTT
CASSARTGDGNQPQHF
>TRBJ2-5|NA|TRBV11-2|NA
TGTGCCAGCAGCCGGCCAGGGATTGGACAAGAGACCCAGTACTTC
CASSRPGIGQETQYF
>TRBJ1-1|NA|TRBV5-1|NA
TGCGCCAGCAGCTTGGATGGGTACAGGCCTAGTGAAGCTTTCTTT
CASSLDGYRPSEAFF
>TRBJ2-5|NA|TRBV6-6|NA
TGTGCCAGCAGACCACTAAGGGGGACGGGAGGAGAGACCCAGTACTTC
CASRPLRGTGGETQYF
>TRBJ1-5|NA|TRBV30|NA
TGTGCCTGTCACAGTCAGCCCCAGCATTTT
CACHSQPQHF
>TRBJ1-6|NA|TRBV29-1|NA
TGCAGCGTTGAGCCCCCGACAGGAGGGGCACCCCTCCACTTT
CSVEPPTGGAPLHF
>TRBJ1-5|NA|TRBV10-2|few
TGCGCCAGCACCGGAGAGGGGCGCGGCAATCAGCCCCAGCATTTT
CASTGEGRGNQPQHF
>TRBJ1-2|NA|TRBV7-2|NA
TGTGCCAGCAGCTTAGGGCAGTTCTATGGCTACACCTTC
CASSLGQFYGYTF
>TRBJ2-7|NA|TRBV6-1|NA
TGTGCCAGCACTCCAGGGGGCGGGGGCTCCTACGAGCAGTACTTC
CASTPGGGGSYEQYF
>TRBJ2-5|NA|TRBV10-3|NA
TGTGCCATCAGCGACGGGGTCCAAGAGACCCAGTACTTC
CAISDGVQETQYF
>TRBJ2-3|NA|TRBV5-1|NA
TGCGCCAGCAGCCGTGGGGGGACAGATACGCAGTATTTT
CASSRGGTDTQYF
>TRBJ2-5|TRBD1|TRBV2|once
TGTGCCAGCAGTGAGAGGAGGACAGGGGTGGAGACCCAGTACTTC
CASSERRTGVETQYF
>TRBJ2-7|NA|TRBV19|NA
TGTGCCAGTAGTGCTCGAGACAGATACGAGCAGTACTTC
CASSARDRYEQYF
>TRBJ1-5|NA|TRBV6-1|NA
TGTGCCAGCAGTGAACTTGGTCCCCAGCATTTT
CASSELGPQHF
>TRBJ2-5|TRBD2|TRBV7-3|NA
TGTGCCAGCAGCCAAACGGGACTAGCGGCAGAGACCCAGTACTTC
CASSQTGLAAETQYF
>TRBJ2-1|NA|TRBV29-1|NA
TGCAGCGTTGAAGATAGTGGCGATGAGCAGTTCTTC
CSVEDSGDEQFF
>TRBJ2-7|TRBD2|TRBV9|NA
TGTGCCAGCAGCCGAGGACTAGCGGGAACTTACGAGCAGTACTTC
CASSRGLAGTYEQYF
>TRBJ2-3|TRBD2|TRBV18|NA
TGTGCCAGCTCACCGCTAAGAACTAGCGGGGGGGCGAAGGGTCAAGATACGCAGTATTTT
CASSPLRTSGGAKGQDTQYF
>TRBJ2-3|TRBD2|TRBV19|NA
TGTGCCAGCACCGGACTAGGAACAGATACGCAGTATTTT
CASTGLGTDTQYF
>TRBJ1-3|NA|TRBV2|NA
TGTGCCAGCAGTTCTGACGGACTGCATGGAAACACCATATATTTT
CASSSDGLHGNTIYF
>TRBJ2-7|TRBD1|TRBV18|NA
TGTGCCAGCTCACCTCGACAGGGTCCCTACGAGCAGTACTTC
CASSPRQGPYEQYF
>TRBJ1-4|TRBD1|TRBV5-4|NA
TGTGCCAGCAGCGCAGGGGGCGCGGTTACTGAAAAACTGTTTTTT
CASSAGGAVTEKLFF
>TRBJ1-1|NA|TRBV5-4|once
TGTGCCAGCAGCTTCACATTGAACACTGAAGCTTTCTTT
CASSFTLNTEAFF